The following is a T cell receptor beta chain sequence with its context. No cognate antigen has been identified for it. No much larger clonotype is one base removed from it; base qualities were not supplied. Trimming removed 0 bases from V and 5 bases from J, leaving 16 bases between the germline ends. The CDR3 sequence holds 16 residues, the cysteine and phenylalanine included. Of the read, only the CDR3 DNA is kept; its 48 bases are in frame from base 1. CDR1 is given as SGDLS and CDR2 as YYNGEE, both from the germline V gene. The cohort consisted of approximately 690 healthy bone marrow donors. All cohort members were sampled while nominally healthy, although unrecorded immune exposures were likely present. The donor was CMV seropositive and belonged to the group of about 290 seropositive cohort members. A peripheral blood sample was collected from each donor, and TCR beta sequencing was performed on peripheral blood mononuclear cells. Genomic DNA was extracted from the blood cell samples with the Qiagen DNeasy Blood Extraction Kit.

This specimen comes from a study of cytomegalovirus exposure and HLA in healthy donors (dated by TCRdb to about 2017). Background on the whole study: In an earlier analysis of approximately 500 of the donors, 250 to 350 Gb of sequence data and 100 million or so unique TCR beta sequences from 180 million or so T cells were reported. Both class I and class II loci were covered by HLA typing, at four-digit resolution. In addition to the first cohort of 500 to 850 subjects, a separate validation cohort of around 110 different subjects was used. An earlier analysis of about 600 of the donors used high-throughput TCR beta sequencing to judge whether each TCR beta V gene segment behaved as functional or pseudogenic. Of the approximately 370 genotyped donors, 75% to 85% were placed in the genetic ancestry cluster associated with self-reported Caucasian donors. High-throughput TCR immunosequencing, statistical association of individual TCRs with disease status, and machine learning were combined to predict cytomegalovirus infection status. A later genetic analysis used genome-wide SNP genotypes for 398 of the 666 donors, treating that subset as a discovery cohort. Across under 500 genotyped donors of the cohort, an average of about 220,000 unique TCR beta nucleotide sequences per donor were sequenced, and roughly 18% of those sequences were non-productive. Every repertoire in the discovery cohort had been generated on one and the same sequencing platform. In a later analysis, previously published TCR beta repertoires from some 640 donors were re-analyzed and high-resolution HLA genotyping was added so that TCR occurrence patterns could be studied. The aim of the study was to test whether cataloging public T cell receptors could identify signatures of past pathogen exposure. A few DR-DQ haplotypes were treated as single units for association and clustering because of strong linkage in the cohort. The number of donors typed differed by locus, with roughly 629-640 for A, B, C, DRB1 and DQB1, roughly 520 for DQA1, 600 to 610 for DPA1, and 472 for DPB1. An early release that covered 640 HLA-typed donors contained around 300 gigabases of sequencing data and around 85 million unique TCR sequences. Donor age, sex, ethnicity and CMV serostatus were collected together with the repertoire data. The study profiled the T cell repertoires of under 850 subjects by immunosequencing and related them to cytomegalovirus serostatus. Rather than using new phenotypic data, the later analysis identified candidate immune exposures from TCR beta sequences and from how often those sequences occurred across donors.

Libraries were prepared through the immunoSEQ multiplex PCR assay. The multiplex PCR relied on a mix of 60 forward primers for TCR Vbeta segments and 13 reverse primers for TCR Jbeta segments. The CDR3 region of rearranged TCR beta genes was amplified from genomic DNA by a multiplex PCR assay. On the Illumina HiSeq System, the amplified TCR beta libraries were sequenced as 87-base-pair reads. The paper's processing steps were these. Across the 600 to 700 repertoires, a later analysis counted approximately 75 million unique TCR beta chains, some 11 million of which were shared by at least two donors. Raw reads were error-corrected and collapsed into unique sequences with a nearest-neighbor algorithm that merged closely related sequences to remove PCR and sequencing errors. CDR3 sequences were aligned to IMGT reference sequences to assign V, D and J gene segments. Each retained sequence needed at least a six-nucleotide match to both a V gene segment and a J gene segment. Rearrangements were classified as productive when the CDR3 lacked stop codons and remained in frame with V and J, and all other rearrangements were classified as non-productive. Following IMGT convention, CDR3 was defined as the stretch from the second conserved V-encoded cysteine up to the conserved J-encoded phenylalanine. The earlier analysis of 500 to 750 of the donors excluded any sequence lacking an unambiguous match to a single V gene segment. In an earlier analysis of 587 of the donors, V segments were called functional above 56.7% productive rearrangements and were called segregating when the between-donor standard deviation exceeded 5%. To diagnose cytomegalovirus status from the catalog of TCR beta chain sequences, a statistical classification framework was built. V and J gene assignment, in a later analysis, came from comparing TCR nucleotide sequences with IMGT/GENE-DB human TR gene sequences. A later analysis assigned CDR3 sequences and most-parsimonious VDJ recombination scenarios with the TCRdist pipeline. A later analysis defined each TCR beta chain by its CDR3 amino acid sequence plus V-gene family, and excluded reads lacking a unique V-gene family. A later analysis removed nearly 600 highly shared, low-generation-probability nucleotide sequences to deal with suspected cross-contamination and a sequencing artifact. A later analysis calculated a clonal expansion index for each public chain from normalized within-repertoire ranks of inferred template counts. In a later analysis, generation probabilities were computed using a VDJ recombination model fitted to out-of-frame rearrangements, and the results were checked against IGoR. In a later analysis, hypergeometric tests were used to score TCR-TCR, TCR-HLA and TCR-CMV co-occurrence, with a repertoire-size bias correction applied to TCR pairs. A later analysis estimated false discovery rates by permuting HLA or CMV assignments 20 times. In a later analysis, co-occurring TCRs were grouped with DBSCAN, and TCRdist sequence similarity was added when clustering was performed within HLA-allele-positive subsets. Co-occurrence clustering excluded repertoires with fewer than 30,000 or more than 120,000 public chains, plus five with anomalous nucleotide sharing. TCRdb took this table from immuneACCESS and kept in-frame rearrangements with V and J called. Such tables lack part of the clones; where checked against another copy, unresolved V genes explain under half of the gap, and the rest is unexplained. V, J and clone size are those of that table, while D and trimming were read from the DNA. Across this sample there are some 140,000 clones, with 65% to 80% seen only once. The ten largest account for approximately 1.2% of the sample.

Overall results and qualifications from the work: In a later genetic analysis, fewer N-insertions in productive TCRs were reported among donors in an Asian-associated ancestry cluster than the roughly 670-donor mean. A later analysis found that most CMV-associated TCR beta chains appeared HLA-restricted, with HLA associations seemingly driven largely by CMV exposure. A further reported finding was that TCR beta sequences accurately predicted the HLA-A and HLA-B alleles for most subjects in the first cohort. In the study, about 150 TCR beta chains were listed as associated with cytomegalovirus. Correlated functional status among segregating V segments might be attributable to linkage disequilibrium, but an unknown experimental factor could not be ruled out. Because counts were too low, about 17 rarely observed V segments, including chromosome 9 orphons, were excluded from the earlier analysis of around 590 of the donors. Presence/absence analyses assumed roughly uniform sequencing depth across donors, an assumption that may not hold. The sequencing pipeline was judged likely to have produced a cluster of highly shared sequence variants as a technical artifact. When HLA alleles, especially DR and DQ, strongly co-occurred, TCR associations were difficult to assign to individual alleles. An association between a missense DCLRE1C variant and V-gene and J-gene trimming of TCR beta chains was found in a later genetic analysis and replicated in an independent cohort. At a false discovery rate of 0.05, a later analysis linked some 18,000 TCR beta sequences to specific HLA alleles. According to a later analysis, TCR association rates differed among HLA loci, with DRB1 alleles showing the most associated TCRs and HLA-C alleles showing the fewest. Broadly in line with IMGT annotations, most TCR beta V segments showed up in productive rearrangements about 90% or about 30% of the time in an earlier analysis of about 500 of the donors. Several of the top co-occurrence clusters appeared to be linked to parvovirus B19, influenza, CMV and Epstein-Barr virus, according to a later analysis. A few of the identified cytomegalovirus-associated TCR beta chains were confirmed in vitro to be specific for cytomegalovirus antigens. According to the authors, the approach could potentially be generalized to other disease states and immunological phenotypes. Because the 87-base-pair reads could not distinguish some IMGT-functional V segments, including TRBV6-2 and TRBV6-3, those segments were excluded. Because some donors lacked HLA typing at each locus, the association tests relied only on the typed subset. The classifier was reported to diagnose cytomegalovirus status with high specificity and sensitivity in both the original cohort and the validation cohort. For the cohort, immune exposure information was limited to CMV serostatus. In this cohort, only TCR beta chains were sequenced, and detectable features were limited by the absence of alpha or paired-chain data. A later analysis found that HLA-associated TCR beta chains were more clonally expanded and had lower generation probabilities than equally common non-associated chains. Across donors, most TCR sequences were observed very rarely, whereas some public TCRs were present in many individuals.

Sequenced sample: PBMCs. The source of this sequence is a male donor in good health and CMV-seropositive. Recombination connected TRBV9 to TRBJ2-3; TRBD2 is perhaps the D gene, given 7 matching bases. The nucleotides are TGTGCCAGCAGCGTAGGGGAGGGGGGGCTTGGAGATACGCAGTATTTT. This translates into CASSVGEGGLGDTQYF.